The source of this T cell receptor beta chain is a study of blood T cells in healthy people across ages. As for this clonotype: Its antigen is undetermined. A junction boundary mismatches the germline segment, possibly from a read error.

With a J-beta primer mix and a sample-barcoded 5' primer, a second PCR ran about 7 to 12 cycles. Unique molecular identifiers of 12 random nucleotides labeled each cDNA. TCRdb analysed the 5' RACE reads with MiXCR anew, one entry per CDR3 protein. Among roughly 2 million distinct CDR3 sequences, just under 50% were seen once, and the ten largest hold around 2.1%. Each donor was a healthy Caucasian individual from Russia, aged about 6 to 95. Study-wide points: Unsorted PBMC material precluded a definitive naive versus antigen-experienced comparison. In these data, TCR beta diversity tracked strongly with naive T cell percentage.

The TCR originated in a middle-aged woman in good health. The sequenced sample consisted of blood.

CDR3 region: CASNQDSGGARGKNIQYF. The CDR3 DNA reads TGTGCCAGCAACCAAGATTCTGGGGGGGCTAGGGGGAAAAACATTCAGTACTTC. The chain couples TRBV3-1 to TRBJ2-4; a possible D gene is TRBD2 (7 bases). The CDR3 consists of 18 residues. CDR1 is LGHDT, CDR2 YNNKEL, per germline (reference sequence).